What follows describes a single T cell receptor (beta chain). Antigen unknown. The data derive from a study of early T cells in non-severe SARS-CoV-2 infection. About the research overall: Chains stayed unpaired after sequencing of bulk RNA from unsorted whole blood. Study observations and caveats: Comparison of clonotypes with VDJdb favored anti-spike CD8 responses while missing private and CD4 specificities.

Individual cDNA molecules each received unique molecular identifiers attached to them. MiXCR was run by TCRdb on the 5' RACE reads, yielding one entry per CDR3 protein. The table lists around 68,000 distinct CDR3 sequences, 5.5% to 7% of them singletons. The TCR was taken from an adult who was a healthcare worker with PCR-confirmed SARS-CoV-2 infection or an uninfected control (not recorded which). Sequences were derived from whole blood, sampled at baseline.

CDR3 sequence reads: CASSLGNHEQFF. CDR3 nucleotides: TGTGCCAGCAGCTTAGGGAACCATGAGCAGTTCTTC. The genes are TRBV7-8 and TRBJ2-1; no reliable D call. Germline CDR1 reads SGHVS; CDR2 reads FQNEAQ. The CDR3 sequence is 12 residues long. The V end was cut by 1 base, the J end by 8 bases, with 6 bases between.